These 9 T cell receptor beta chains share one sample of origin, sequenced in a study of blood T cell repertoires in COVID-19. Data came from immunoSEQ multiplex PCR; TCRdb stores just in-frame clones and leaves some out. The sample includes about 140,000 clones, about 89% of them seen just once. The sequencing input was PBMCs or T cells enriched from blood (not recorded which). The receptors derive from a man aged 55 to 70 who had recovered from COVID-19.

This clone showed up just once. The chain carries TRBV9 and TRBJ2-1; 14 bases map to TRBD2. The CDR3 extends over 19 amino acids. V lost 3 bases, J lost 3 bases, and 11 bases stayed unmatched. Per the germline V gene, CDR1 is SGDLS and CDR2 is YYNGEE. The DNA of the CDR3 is TGTGCCAGCAGCGAGGGACTAGCGGGAGTAGGGCAGGTCTACAATGAGCAGTTCTTC. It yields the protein CASSEGLAGVGQVYNEQFF. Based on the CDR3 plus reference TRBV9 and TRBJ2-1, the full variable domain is DSGVTQTPKHLITATGQRVTLRCSPRSGDLSVYWYQQSLDQGLQFLIQYYNGEERAKGNILERFSAQQFPDLHSELNLSSLELGDSALYFCASSEGLAGVGQVYNEQFFGPGTRLTVL.

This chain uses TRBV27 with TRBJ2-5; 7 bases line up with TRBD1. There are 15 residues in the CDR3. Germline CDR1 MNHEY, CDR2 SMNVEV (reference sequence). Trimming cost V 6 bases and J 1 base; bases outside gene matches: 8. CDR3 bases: TGTGCCAGCAGACAACTCGACAGGGTCCAAGAGACCCAGTACTTC. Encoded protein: CASRQLDRVQETQYF.

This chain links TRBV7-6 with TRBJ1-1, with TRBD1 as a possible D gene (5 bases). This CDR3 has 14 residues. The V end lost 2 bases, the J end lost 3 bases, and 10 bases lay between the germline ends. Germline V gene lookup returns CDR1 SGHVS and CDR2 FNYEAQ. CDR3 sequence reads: CASSLNWGDTEAFF. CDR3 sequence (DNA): TGTGCCAGCAGCTTAAATTGGGGGGACACTGAAGCTTTCTTT.

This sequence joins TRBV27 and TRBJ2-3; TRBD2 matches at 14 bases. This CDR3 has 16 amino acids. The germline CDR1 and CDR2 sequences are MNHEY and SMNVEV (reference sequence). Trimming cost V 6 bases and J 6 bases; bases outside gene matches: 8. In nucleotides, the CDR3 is TGTGCCAGCAGAGGACTAGCGGGGGGCCCAAGGGATACGCAGTATTTT. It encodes CASRGLAGGPRDTQYF.

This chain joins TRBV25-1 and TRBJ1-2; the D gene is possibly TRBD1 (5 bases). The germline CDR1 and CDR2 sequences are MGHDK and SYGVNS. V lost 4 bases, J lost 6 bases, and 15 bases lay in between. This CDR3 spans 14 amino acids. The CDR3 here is CASSVTGGYDGYTF. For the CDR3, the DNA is TGTGCCAGCAGTGTCACTGGGGGGTATGATGGCTACACCTTC.

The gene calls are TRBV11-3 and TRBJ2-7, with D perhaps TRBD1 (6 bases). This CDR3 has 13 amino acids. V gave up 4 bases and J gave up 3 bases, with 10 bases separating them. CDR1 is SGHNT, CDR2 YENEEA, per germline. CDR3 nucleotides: TGTGCCAGCAGCTCCCAGGACAGCTACGAGCAGTACTTC. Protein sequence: CASSSQDSYEQYF.

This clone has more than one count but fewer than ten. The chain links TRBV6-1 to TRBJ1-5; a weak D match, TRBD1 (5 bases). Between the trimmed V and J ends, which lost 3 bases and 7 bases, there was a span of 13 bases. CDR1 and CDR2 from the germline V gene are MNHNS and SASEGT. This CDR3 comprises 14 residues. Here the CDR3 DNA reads TGTGCCAGCAGTGACCCAGGGTACAGCCAGCCCCAGCATTTT. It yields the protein CASSDPGYSQPQHF.

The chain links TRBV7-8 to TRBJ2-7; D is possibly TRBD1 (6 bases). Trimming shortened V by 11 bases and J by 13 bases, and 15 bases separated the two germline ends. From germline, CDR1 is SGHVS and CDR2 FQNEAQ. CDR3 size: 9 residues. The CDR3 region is CAAGAGPYF. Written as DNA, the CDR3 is TGTGCCGCAGGGGCAGGGCCCTACTTC.

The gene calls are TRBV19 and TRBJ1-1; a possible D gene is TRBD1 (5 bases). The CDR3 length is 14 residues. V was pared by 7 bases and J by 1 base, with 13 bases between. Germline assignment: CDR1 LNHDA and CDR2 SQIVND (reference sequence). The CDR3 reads CASKMGGANTEAFF. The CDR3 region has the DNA TGTGCCAGTAAGATGGGAGGGGCGAACACTGAAGCTTTCTTT.